This note documents a single T cell receptor (beta chain) sequence. Its matching antigen is unknown. The study ran its PCR with 60 Vbeta and 13 Jbeta primers. Profiled with immunoSEQ multiplex PCR; TCRdb holds only in-frame clones, not every one. The table has about 300,000 clones, roughly 89% seen once; the top ten hold 3% to 4%. The data were taken from a study of cytomegalovirus exposure and HLA in healthy donors. Study conclusions and caveats: Among the most significant clusters, several appeared linked to common viral pathogens in a later analysis. In vitro assays verified that a few CMV-associated chains recognized CMV antigens specifically.

The germline gives CDR1 LNHDA, CDR2 SQIVND (reference sequence). This CDR3 comprises 13 residues. V shed 5 bases, J shed 4 bases, and the junction held 4 bases outside the gene matches. The chain has TRBV19 and TRBJ2-7; 8 nucleotides match TRBD1. The sequenced material came from PBMCs. The TCR originated in a man aged 35 to 55 in good health and CMV-seropositive. The CDR3 loop reads CASSLWDRYEQYF. As DNA, the CDR3 is TGTGCCAGTAGTCTTTGGGACAGGTACGAGCAGTACTTC.